Each of the 25 T cell receptor beta chains below was sequenced from the same sample in a study of somatic mutations in cytotoxic T cells in rheumatoid arthritis (dated by TCRdb to between 2016 and 2019). Libraries were built with the immunoSEQ multiplex PCR assay. This is the immuneACCESS table as TCRdb keeps it, with only in-frame sequences that have V and J called. A part of the clones is gone; compared with another copy, unresolved V genes explain less than half, and the rest is unexplained. This sample gives more than 11,000 clones in total; roughly 82% of them show up just once. Just under 30% of the sample belongs to the ten largest clones. Sequenced material: CD8+ T cells sorted from blood. All receptors derive from an adult with rheumatoid arthritis.

This rearrangement joins TRBV29-1 to TRBJ2-1; D may correspond to TRBD1 or TRBD2 (5 bases each). The CDR3 spans 11 residues. CDR1 is SQVTM and CDR2 is ANQGSEA in the germline V gene. V lost 6 bases to trimming and J lost 10 bases, with 13 bases between them. The CDR3 sequence: CSVNRDREQFF. For the CDR3, the DNA is TGCAGCGTAAACCGGGACCGCGAGCAGTTCTTC.

The chain recombines TRBV29-1 with TRBJ2-2; 7 bases match TRBD1. Unmatched junction bases numbered 3, after V lost 6 bases and J lost 5 bases. The length of the CDR3 is 12 residues. The V gene's germline CDR1 is SQVTM and CDR2 ANQGSEA. The CDR3 nucleotides are TGCAGCGTGATACAGGGGACCGGGGAGCTGTTTTTT. Translated: CSVIQGTGELFF.

This chain links TRBV5-1 with TRBJ2-1; a possible D gene is TRBD2 (5 bases). The germline V gene has CDR1 SGHRS and CDR2 YFSETQ. This CDR3 is 13 amino acids long. Trimming took 3 bases from V and 10 from J, leaving 14 bases between them. The CDR3 loop reads CASSYFLAYEQFF. In DNA form, the CDR3 reads TGCGCCAGCAGCTATTTCCTAGCCTACGAGCAGTTCTTC.

The V gene is TRBV5-1, the J gene TRBJ2-5, with D perhaps matching TRBD1 (5 bases). Between the trimmed V and J ends, which lost 5 bases and 2 bases, there was a span of 13 bases. This CDR3 comprises 14 residues. The germline V gene encodes CDR1 SGHRS and CDR2 YFSETQ. The CDR3 DNA sequence: TGCGCCAGCAGGGTGGCAGGGTGGCAAGAGACCCAGTACTTC. Its protein product is CASRVAGWQETQYF.

The table lists this clone with a few counts. The rearrangement links TRBV11-2 to TRBJ1-2; possibly TRBD1 for D (5 bases). The CDR3 is 12 amino acids. The germline V gene has CDR1 SGHAT and CDR2 FQNNGV. The V end was cut by 5 bases, the J end by 10 bases, with 14 bases between. CDR3 loop: CASSRGVIDYTF. CDR3 nucleotides: TGTGCCAGCAGCCGGGGGGTGATTGACTACACCTTC.

CDR3 protein: CAWSRAGAQPQHF. CDR3 nucleotides: TGTGCCTGGAGCCGTGCGGGGGCACAGCCCCAGCATTTT. V usage is TRBV30 and J usage is TRBJ1-5; a weak D match, TRBD1 (6 bases). The CDR3 sequence is 13 residues long. V was clipped by 3 bases and J by 7 bases, with 13 bases between them. Per the germline V gene, CDR1 is GTSNPN and CDR2 is SVGIG (reference sequence).

The chain uses TRBV6-5 and TRBJ1-2, with D maybe TRBD1 (6 bases). Germline V lookup: CDR1 MNHEY, CDR2 SVGAGI. The CDR3 is made up of 14 amino acids. Trimming removed 2 bases from V and 8 bases from J, with 15 bases in between. In DNA form, the CDR3 reads TGTGCCAGCAGTTACGTACAGGGCCCTGGGGGCTACACCTTC. It yields the protein CASSYVQGPGGYTF.

V is TRBV12-1 and J is TRBJ2-1; TRBD1 reflects the table's D call only, with no check against the DNA. TRBV12-1 is reported as a pseudogene. The CDR3 loop spans 15 amino acids. The CDR3 sequence is CASSSTAITPNEQFF. The CDR3 region has the DNA TGTGCCAGCAGTTCCACAGCCATTACCCCCAATGAGCAGTTCTTC.

The chain joins TRBV19 to TRBJ2-3, with 10 positions matching TRBD1. The CDR3 runs 16 residues. Germline V gives CDR1 LNHDA, CDR2 SQIVND (reference sequence). Trimming at V came to 3 bases and at J to 3 bases, leaving 6 bases not matched to a gene. The CDR3 region has the DNA TGTGCCAGTAGTATGCGACAGGGGGCAAAAACAGATACGCAGTATTTT. This gives the protein CASSMRQGAKTDTQYF. The variable domain in full, with the rest retrieved from reference TRBV19 and TRBJ2-3, is DGGITQSPKYLFRKEGQNVTLSCEQNLNHDAMYWYRQDPGQGLRLIYYSQIVNDFQKGDIAEGYSVSREKKESFPLTVTSAQKNPTAFYLCASSMRQGAKTDTQYFGPGTRLTVL.

The chain recombines TRBV30 with TRBJ1-1; D is possibly TRBD1 (6 bases). V lost 2 bases, J lost 5 bases, and 12 bases lay in between. CDR1 and CDR2 from the germline V gene are GTSNPN and SVGIG (reference sequence). The CDR3 has 13 residues. CDR3 DNA sequence: TGTGCCTGGAGTCCCCTCAGGGGAACTGAAGCTTTCTTT. Its protein is CAWSPLRGTEAFF.

The V and J genes are TRBV5-6 and TRBJ1-3; D remains unclear. The CDR3 consists of 14 residues. Germline V lookup: CDR1 SGHDT, CDR2 YYEEEE. Trimming took off 0 bases at V and 2 bases at J, with 6 bases between the two ends. The CDR3 coding sequence is TGTGCCAGCAGCTTGGACACACCTGGAAACACCATATATTTT. This encodes CASSLDTPGNTIYF.

The chain has TRBV7-9 and TRBJ2-1, with D unclear. Germline V gene sequence: CDR1 SEHNR, CDR2 FQNEAQ (reference sequence). There are 15 residues in the CDR3. V lost 5 bases and J 4 bases, leaving 15 bases between the germline ends. The CDR3 DNA is TGTGCCAGCAGCCCCCCTACAGTTTTATACAATGAGCAGTTCTTC. Amino acid sequence: CASSPPTVLYNEQFF.

This sequence joins TRBV5-6 and TRBJ2-7; 10 bases are a match to TRBD2. This CDR3 has 17 amino acids. After removal of 0 bases from V and 5 bases from J, the junction contained 11 bases not matched to a gene. Looked up from germline, CDR1 is SGHDT and CDR2 is YYEEEE. The CDR3 coding sequence is TGTGCCAGCAGCTTGGCAGCTAGCGGGAGTATTACCCACGAGCAGTACTTC. It translates to CASSLAASGSITHEQYF.

This clone has only a few counts. V gene TRBV11-2 combines with J gene TRBJ1-1; no definite D call. Germline CDR1 SGHAT, CDR2 FQNNGV. This CDR3 has 12 residues. Trimming removed 5 bases from V and 3 bases from J, with 7 bases in between. Here the CDR3 DNA reads TGTGCCAGCAGCGGCGGGTACACTGAAGCTTTCTTT. Translating gives CASSGGYTEAFF.

This chain joins TRBV6-5 and TRBJ2-5, with TRBD1 matching over 8 bases. The CDR3 spans 13 residues. The germline V gene encodes CDR1 MNHEY and CDR2 SVGAGI. J was trimmed by 14 bases and V by 5 bases; bases with no gene match: 13. This CDR3 reads CASSTMRDRTPYF. The CDR3 DNA follows: TGTGCCAGCAGTACAATGAGGGACAGGACTCCTTACTTC.

This chain joins TRBV6-6 and TRBJ2-1; D remains ambiguous. Trimming removed 4 bases from V and 2 bases from J, with 15 bases in between. Germline-derived CDR1 and CDR2 are MNHNY and SVGAGI (reference sequence). There are 16 residues in the CDR3. The CDR3 bases are TGTGCCAGCAGTTTTCCAGTGGGCGAAGCCTACAATGAGCAGTTCTTC. Amino acids: CASSFPVGEAYNEQFF.

The genes are TRBV19 and TRBJ1-2, with D possibly being TRBD1 (6 bases). The CDR3 loop spans 16 amino acids. V lost 3 bases and J lost 4, with 18 bases in between. Per germline, CDR1 LNHDA and CDR2 SQIVND (reference sequence). The CDR3: CASSIYLAGEPYGYTF. In DNA, the CDR3 is TGTGCCAGTAGTATTTATTTGGCAGGGGAACCCTATGGCTACACCTTC.

This clone was counted a single time. The chain employs TRBV27 and TRBJ1-4, with 9 bases matching TRBD1. V trimming: 9 bases; J trimming: 5 bases; junction bases outside the gene matches: 7. Germline assignment: CDR1 MNHEY and CDR2 SMNVEV (reference sequence). The CDR3 spans 14 residues. CDR3 DNA sequence: TGTGCCAGTCGACCGGGACAGGGCAATGAAAAACTGTTTTTT. The encoded protein is CASRPGQGNEKLFF. The whole variable domain, remainder taken from reference TRBV27 and TRBJ1-4, is EAQVTQNPRYLITVTGKKLTVTCSQNMNHEYMSWYRQDPGLGLRQIYYSMNVEVTDKGDVPEGYKVSRKEKRNFPLILESPSPNQTSLYFCASRPGQGNEKLFFGSGTQLSVL.

The chain has TRBV7-9 and TRBJ2-1; TRBD2 aligns across 15 bases. The V gene's germline CDR1 is SEHNR and CDR2 FQNEAQ (reference sequence). The CDR3 is made up of 19 amino acids. The junction had 8 bases not matched to a gene; V was cut back by 4 bases and J by 1 base. The DNA of the CDR3 is TGTGCCAGCAGCTCAGGGACTAGCGGGAGGCAACCATCCTACAATGAGCAGTTCTTC. It translates to CASSSGTSGRQPSYNEQFF.

The chain has TRBV27 and TRBJ1-2; D unclear. V lost 5 bases and J lost 5, with 18 bases in between. The CDR3 has 15 amino acids. Germline CDR1 MNHEY, CDR2 SMNVEV (reference sequence). CDR3 nucleotide sequence: TGTGCCAGCAGTCCCGCCTTGACCAGGCAGTATGGCTACACCTTC. Its protein is CASSPALTRQYGYTF.

CDR3 DNA sequence: TGTGCCTGGAGGGGAAGAGGCAATCAGCCCCAGCATTTT. As protein: CAWRGRGNQPQHF. This sequence joins TRBV30 and TRBJ1-5; D gene uncertain. Trimming pared 3 bases from V and 2 bases from J, leaving 8 bases between. Germline loops: CDR1 GTSNPN, CDR2 SVGIG (reference sequence). The CDR3 covers 13 residues.

V usage is TRBV7-2 and J usage is TRBJ2-7; 7 bases map to TRBD2. In germline, CDR1 is SGHTA, CDR2 FQGNSA. The CDR3 has 14 residues. V was pared by 4 bases and J by 2 bases, with 5 bases of the junction left unmatched. The CDR3 sequence is CASSSTGTTYEQYF. In DNA form, the CDR3 reads TGTGCCAGCAGCTCCACCGGGACTACCTACGAGCAGTACTTC.

V usage is TRBV6-1 and J usage is TRBJ2-3; 11 bases align to TRBD2. There are 16 residues in the CDR3. J was trimmed by 4 bases and V by 1 base; bases with no gene match: 4. Germline V lookup: CDR1 MNHNS, CDR2 SASEGT. CDR3 bases: TGTGCCAGCAGTGAAGGGACTAGCGGGCCCGCAGATACGCAGTATTTT. Residues: CASSEGTSGPADTQYF.

The chain carries TRBV28 and TRBJ2-1; no firm D call. The germline V gene has CDR1 MDHEN and CDR2 SYDVKM. Trimming cost V 5 bases and J 0 bases, with 8 bases left between them. The CDR3 contains 14 residues. This CDR3 is CASSPQSSYNEQFF. CDR3 in DNA: TGTGCCAGCAGTCCTCAAAGCTCCTACAATGAGCAGTTCTTC.

This clone occurred once. The V and J genes are TRBV19 and TRBJ1-1; no firm D call. From germline, CDR1 is LNHDA and CDR2 SQIVND (reference sequence). This CDR3 region has 16 residues. Trimming left V 3 bases short and J 4 bases short, with 18 bases between. CDR3 nucleotides: TGTGCCAGTAGTATCTCGTCTGGGTGGAAGGGCACTGAAGCTTTCTTT. Its protein is CASSISSGWKGTEAFF.